This T cell receptor (beta chain) was sequenced for a study of beta chain features in type 1 diabetes. Study-wide results and caveats: All four CD4+ subsets from Type 1 diabetes patients carried moderately but significantly shorter TCRB CDR3s.

This clone has just a few counts. Its target is unknown. Reverse transcribing all isolated RNA meant expressed TCRB transcripts were sequenced. Using immunoSEQ multiplex PCR, the repertoire was profiled, and TCRdb retains in-frame clones only, with some absent. The sample yields a few hundred thousand clones, 9.6% seen once. This CDR3 has 16 residues. From germline, CDR1 is KGHSH and CDR2 LQKENI. V shed 3 bases and J shed 1 base, with 16 bases lying between them. The V and J genes are TRBV18 and TRBJ2-7, with D tentatively TRBD2 (7 bases). The source of this sequence is a man aged 30 to 39 with type 1 diabetes. What was sequenced was central memory CD4+ T cells from blood. CDR3 sequence: CASSPPGAGVSYEQYF. Written as DNA, the CDR3 is TGTGCCAGCTCACCTCCGGGGGCGGGGGTGTCCTACGAGCAGTACTTC.